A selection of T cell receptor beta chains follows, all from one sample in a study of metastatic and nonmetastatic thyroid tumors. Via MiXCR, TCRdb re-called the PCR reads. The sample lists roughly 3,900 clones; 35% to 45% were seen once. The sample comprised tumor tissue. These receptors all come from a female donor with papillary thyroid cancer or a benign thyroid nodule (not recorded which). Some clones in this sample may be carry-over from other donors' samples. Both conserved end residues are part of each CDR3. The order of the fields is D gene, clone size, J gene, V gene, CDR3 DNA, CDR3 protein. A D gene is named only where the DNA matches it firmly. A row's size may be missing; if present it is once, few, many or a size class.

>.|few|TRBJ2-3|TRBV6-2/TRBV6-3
TGTGCCAGCAGCCTCACCACTAGCACAGATACGCAGTATTTT
CASSLTTSTDTQYF
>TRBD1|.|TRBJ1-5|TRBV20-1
TGCAGTGTTAATCAGGGGGCGAATCAGCCCCAGCATTTT
CSVNQGANQPQHF
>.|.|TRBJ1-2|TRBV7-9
TGTGCCAGCAGCTTATTCCGTGAGGGGGACTATGGCTACACCTTC
CASSLFREGDYGYTF
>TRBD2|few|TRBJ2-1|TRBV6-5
TGTGCCAGCAGTTACGAAGCTGGACTAGCGAGCTACAATGAGCAGTTCTTC
CASSYEAGLASYNEQFF
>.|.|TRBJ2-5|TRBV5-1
TGCGCCAGCAGCTTGGGCCGTAACCAAGAGACCCAGTACTTC
CASSLGRNQETQYF
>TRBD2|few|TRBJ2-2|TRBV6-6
TGTGCCAGCACCGATGGCGGGACTAGCGGTTTCAGGGCCGGGGAGCTGTTTTTT
CASTDGGTSGFRAGELFF
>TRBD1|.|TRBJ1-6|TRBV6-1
TGTGCCAGCAATGCCGGGACAGATAATTCACCCCTCCACTTT
CASNAGTDNSPLHF
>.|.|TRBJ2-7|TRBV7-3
TGTGCCAGCAGCTTACAGGGTAGCGGCTACGAGCAGTACTTC
CASSLQGSGYEQYF
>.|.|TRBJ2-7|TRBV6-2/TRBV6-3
TGTGCCAGCAGTTACTTTGGGTGGAAGGACGAGCAGTACTTC
CASSYFGWKDEQYF
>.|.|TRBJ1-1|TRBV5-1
TGCGCCAGCAGCTTGGACGGGAAACAAGCTTTCTTT
CASSLDGKQAFF
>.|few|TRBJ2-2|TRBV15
TGTGCCACCAGCCGCTATAGGGGCACCGGGGAGCTGTTTTTT
CATSRYRGTGELFF
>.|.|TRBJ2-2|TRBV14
TGTGCCAGCAGCCAAGTATGGGACCCAGGGGGGCACGGGGAGCTGTTTTTT
CASSQVWDPGGHGELFF